The rows below give T cell receptor beta chains drawn from one sample of a study of identifying expanded T cells in peripheral blood. The repertoire was sequenced with immunoSEQ multiplex PCR; TCRdb's copy has only in-frame clones and lacks some. The data show 85,000 to 100,000 clones, approximately 90% seen once. The sample comprised blood. The receptors originated from a person aged 18-70 years in good health. The CDR3 runs from the conserved cysteine through the conserved F or W. Each record gives: clone size, J gene, V gene, CDR3 protein. Not every row has a clone size; where given, it reads once, few, many or a size class.

NA	TRBJ2-1	TRBV7-7	CASSPRQGYNEQFF
NA	TRBJ1-4	TRBV19	CASMGHRINEKLFF
NA	TRBJ2-7	TRBV7-9	CASSANRDTPPYEQYF
once	TRBJ2-7	TRBV5-3	CARSSPPTSGRAYRSIAYEQYF
few	TRBJ2-1	TRBV7-2	CASSFDGSRAEQFF
NA	TRBJ1-5	TRBV19	CASTPQGLSSNQPQHF
NA	TRBJ1-4	TRBV2	CASRTIEKLFF
NA	TRBJ2-7	TRBV11-2	CASSWTPRGAAYEQYF
NA	TRBJ2-3	TRBV27	CASSPYAGTDTQYF
NA	TRBJ2-3	TRBV5-1	CASSLELPADTQYF
once	TRBJ1-6	TRBV5-8	CASSLGSRGAYNSPLHF
NA	TRBJ1-5	TRBV4-2	CASSQVGDVGQPQHF
NA	TRBJ2-7	TRBV27	CASSLIAGTYEQYF
NA	TRBJ2-4	TRBV4-2	CASSQDRGAAKNIQYF
few	TRBJ2-2	TRBV9	CASSVGGANTGELFF
many	TRBJ2-7	TRBV11-2	CASSLIRALGGQYF
NA	TRBJ1-2	TRBV6-6	CASAQELLYGYTF
NA	TRBJ2-5	TRBV29-1	CSVGQSGEQYF
NA	TRBJ2-1	TRBV7-2	CASSLFPAGGNEQFF
NA	TRBJ1-4	TRBV6-1	CASSESSGTGVEKLFF
NA	TRBJ1-2	TRBV9	CASSVALIPGQGDYGYTF
few	TRBJ2-7	TRBV2	CASSLGLAGVEQYF
NA	TRBJ1-2	TRBV28	CASLGTGSYGYTF
NA	TRBJ2-3	TRBV7-3	CASSLGIDTQYF
few	TRBJ2-7	TRBV9	CASSVAPSGGEYEQYF
NA	TRBJ1-4	TRBV29-1	CSVGGQGSSNEKLFF
NA	TRBJ1-1	TRBV28	CASTVTGRGNTEAFF
NA	TRBJ2-6	TRBV5-6	CASTRRDRGSAGANVLTF
NA	TRBJ1-1	TRBV4-3	CASSQDLGGPGVAFF
NA	TRBJ2-3	TRBV10-3	CAITLTGNTDTQYF
NA	TRBJ1-1	TRBV5-4	CASSLSQSNTEAFF
NA	TRBJ2-2	TRBV9	CASSVVGSGSAGELFF
once	TRBJ2-7	TRBV4-1	CASSQGLAGSYEQYF
once	TRBJ2-1	TRBV7-2	CASSFQRAGSNEQFF
NA	TRBJ2-7	TRBV6-4	CATSQGSYEQYF
NA	TRBJ1-5	TRBV6-8	CASPRRRGNQPQHF
NA	TRBJ2-5	TRBV5-1	CASSLKTGTGYGLETQYF
NA	TRBJ2-6	TRBV29-1	CSVEGARGANVLTF
NA	TRBJ2-7	TRBV7-2	CASSFGLAGGGYEQYF
NA	TRBJ2-7	TRBV6-1	CASSESIGQISYEQYF
few	TRBJ2-1	TRBV9	CASSVDNSALGEQFF
NA	TRBJ2-7	TRBV11-2	CASLLAGGSPEQYF
NA	TRBJ2-7	TRBV5-1	CASSGAPGQGPALYEQYF
NA	TRBJ2-7	TRBV10-3	CAIGDSYYEQYF
few	TRBJ1-6	TRBV10-1	CASSESGRWSPLHF
once	TRBJ2-1	TRBV28	CASSPQGAGAYYNEQFF
NA	TRBJ1-1	TRBV9	CASSRGQVNTEAFF